These 4 T cell receptor beta chains share one sample of origin, sequenced in a study of blood T cell repertoires in COVID-19. Measured with immunoSEQ multiplex PCR; TCRdb has only the in-frame clones, and not every one. The sample lists about 440,000 clones; about 85% were seen once. Sequenced input: PBMCs or T cells enriched from blood (not recorded which). The receptors come from a woman younger than 35 with acute COVID-19.

The chain recombines TRBV27 with TRBJ1-5, with TRBD1 matching 9 bases. This CDR3 is 15 amino acids long. Germline lookup yields CDR1 MNHEY and CDR2 SMNVEV (reference sequence). Germline trimming cut 5 bases from V and 1 base from J; bases unmatched to any gene: 3. The CDR3: CASSDGTGSNQPQHF. In nucleotides, the CDR3 is TGTGCCAGCAGTGATGGGACAGGGAGCAATCAGCCCCAGCATTTT.

This chain connects TRBV28 to TRBJ2-7, with D perhaps matching TRBD2 (6 bases). The length of the CDR3 is 13 residues. Germline lookup yields CDR1 MDHEN and CDR2 SYDVKM. V gave up 5 bases and J gave up 4 bases, with 12 bases separating them. CDR3 protein: CASSRGDTYEQYF. CDR3 nucleotides: TGTGCCAGCAGTCGCGGGGATACATACGAGCAGTACTTC.

The rearrangement links TRBV2 to TRBJ1-4, with 10 bases lining up with TRBD1. The germline V gene encodes CDR1 SNHLY and CDR2 FYNNEI. The CDR3 runs 13 residues. V lost 8 bases and J lost 7; bases outside the gene matches: 4. The CDR3 spells CASLGQGSEKLFF. CDR3 DNA sequence: TGTGCCAGCTTGGGACAGGGGTCTGAAAAACTGTTTTTT.

The chain combines TRBV5-4 with TRBJ1-6; 9 bases agree with TRBD1. Per germline, CDR1 SGHNT and CDR2 YYREEE (reference sequence). This CDR3 contains 15 residues. V shed 2 bases and J 6 bases; nucleotides not matched to a gene: 3. Here the CDR3 DNA reads TGTGCCAGCAGCTTCCGGGACAGGGCTAATTCACCCCTCCACTTT. As protein: CASSFRDRANSPLHF.